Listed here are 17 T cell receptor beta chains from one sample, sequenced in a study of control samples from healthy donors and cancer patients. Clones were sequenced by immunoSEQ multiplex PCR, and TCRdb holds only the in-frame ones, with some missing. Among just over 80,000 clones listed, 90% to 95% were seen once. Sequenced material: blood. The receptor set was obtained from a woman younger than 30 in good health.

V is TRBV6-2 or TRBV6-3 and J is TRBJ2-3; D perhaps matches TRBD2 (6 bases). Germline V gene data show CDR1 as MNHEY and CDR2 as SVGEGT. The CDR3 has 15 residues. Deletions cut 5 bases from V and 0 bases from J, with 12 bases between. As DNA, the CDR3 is TGTGCCAGCAGTCCCGGAGGGGCCAGCACAGATACGCAGTATTTT. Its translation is CASSPGGASTDTQYF.

CDR3 coding DNA: TGTGCCAGTAGTATGTTGGGCGAAGGGGACACAGATACGCAGTATTTT. Translating it yields CASSMLGEGDTDTQYF. The V call is TRBV19, the J call TRBJ2-3; D is possibly TRBD1 (5 bases). The V end was cut by 3 bases, the J end by 2 bases, with 15 bases between. The V gene's germline CDR1 is LNHDA and CDR2 SQIVND (reference sequence). CDR3 size: 16 residues.

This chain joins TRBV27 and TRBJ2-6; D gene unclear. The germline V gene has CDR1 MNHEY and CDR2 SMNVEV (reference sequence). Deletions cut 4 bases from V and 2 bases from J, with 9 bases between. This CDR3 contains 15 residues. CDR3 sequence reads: CASSSHKPGANVLTF. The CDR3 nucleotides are TGTGCCAGCAGTTCTCATAAACCTGGGGCCAACGTCCTGACTTTC.

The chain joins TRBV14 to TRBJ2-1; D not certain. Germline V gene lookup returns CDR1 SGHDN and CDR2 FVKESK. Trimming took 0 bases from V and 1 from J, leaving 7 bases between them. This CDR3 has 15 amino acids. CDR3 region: CASSQDQDSYNEQFF. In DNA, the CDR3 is TGTGCCAGCAGCCAAGATCAGGATTCCTACAATGAGCAGTTCTTC.

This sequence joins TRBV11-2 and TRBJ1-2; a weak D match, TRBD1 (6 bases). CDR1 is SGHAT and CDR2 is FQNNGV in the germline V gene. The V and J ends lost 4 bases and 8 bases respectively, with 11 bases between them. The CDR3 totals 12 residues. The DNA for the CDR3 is TGTGCCAGCAGCTACAGGGTCGGCGGCTACACCTTC. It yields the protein CASSYRVGGYTF.

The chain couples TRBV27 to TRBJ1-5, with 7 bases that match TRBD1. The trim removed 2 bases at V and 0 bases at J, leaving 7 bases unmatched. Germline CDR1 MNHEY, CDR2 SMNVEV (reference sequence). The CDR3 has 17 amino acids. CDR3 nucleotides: TGTGCCAGCAGTTTACAGGGGGGTCATTATAGCAATCAGCCCCAGCATTTT. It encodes CASSLQGGHYSNQPQHF.

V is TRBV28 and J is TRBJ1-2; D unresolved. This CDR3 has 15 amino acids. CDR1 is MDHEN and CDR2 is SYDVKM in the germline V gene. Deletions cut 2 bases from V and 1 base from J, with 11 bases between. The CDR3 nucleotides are TGTGCCAGCAGTTTACAGCCGCAGGTTAACTATGGCTACACCTTC. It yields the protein CASSLQPQVNYGYTF.

The CDR3 loop is CASSSITSAEQFF. The CDR3 DNA follows: TGTGCCAGCAGCTCCATTACTAGCGCAGAGCAGTTCTTC. This chain connects TRBV7-9 to TRBJ2-1; 7 bases are a match to TRBD2. Per germline, CDR1 SEHNR and CDR2 FQNEAQ (reference sequence). The CDR3 is made up of 13 amino acids. With V trimmed by 4 bases and J by 10 bases, 7 bases remained unmatched.

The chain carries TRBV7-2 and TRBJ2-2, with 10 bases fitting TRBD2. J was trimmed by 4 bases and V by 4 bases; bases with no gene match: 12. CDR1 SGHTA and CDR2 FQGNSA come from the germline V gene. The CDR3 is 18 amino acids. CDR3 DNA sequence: TGTGCCAGCAGCTCTAAAGCGGGAGGGCGGATTGTCACCGGGGAGCTGTTTTTT. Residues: CASSSKAGGRIVTGELFF.

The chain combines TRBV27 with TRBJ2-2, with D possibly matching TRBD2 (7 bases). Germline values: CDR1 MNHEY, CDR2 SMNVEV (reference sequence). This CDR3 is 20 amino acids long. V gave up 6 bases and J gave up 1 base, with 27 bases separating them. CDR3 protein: CASRNPGHPRGGGNTGELFF. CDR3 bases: TGTGCCAGCAGGAACCCGGGACATCCACGGGGCGGGGGGAACACCGGGGAGCTGTTTTTT.

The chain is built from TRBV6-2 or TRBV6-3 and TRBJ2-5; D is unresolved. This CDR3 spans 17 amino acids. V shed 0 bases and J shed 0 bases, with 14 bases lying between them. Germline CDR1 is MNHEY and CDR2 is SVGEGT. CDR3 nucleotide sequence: TGTGCCAGCAGTTACTCGATTCTGGTAGGGAACCAAGAGACCCAGTACTTC. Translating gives CASSYSILVGNQETQYF.

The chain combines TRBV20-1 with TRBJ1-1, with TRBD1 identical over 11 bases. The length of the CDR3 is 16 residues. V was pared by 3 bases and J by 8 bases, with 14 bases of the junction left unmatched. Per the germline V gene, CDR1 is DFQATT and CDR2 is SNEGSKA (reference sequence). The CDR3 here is CSASIIHGTGGVEAFF. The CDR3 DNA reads TGCAGTGCTAGTATAATTCACGGGACAGGGGGAGTGGAAGCTTTCTTT.

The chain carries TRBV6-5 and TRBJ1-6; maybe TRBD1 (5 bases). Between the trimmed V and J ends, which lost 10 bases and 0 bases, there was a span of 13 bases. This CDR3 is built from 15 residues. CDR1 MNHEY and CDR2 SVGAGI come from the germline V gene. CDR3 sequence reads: CATPRGSSYNSPLHF. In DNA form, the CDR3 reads TGTGCCACCCCGAGGGGAAGCTCCTATAATTCACCCCTCCACTTT.

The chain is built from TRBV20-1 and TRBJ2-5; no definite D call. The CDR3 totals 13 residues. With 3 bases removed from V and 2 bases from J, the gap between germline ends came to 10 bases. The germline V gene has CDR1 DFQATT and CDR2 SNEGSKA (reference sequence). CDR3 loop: CSASAATQETQYF. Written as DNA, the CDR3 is TGCAGTGCTAGTGCCGCAACTCAAGAGACCCAGTACTTC.

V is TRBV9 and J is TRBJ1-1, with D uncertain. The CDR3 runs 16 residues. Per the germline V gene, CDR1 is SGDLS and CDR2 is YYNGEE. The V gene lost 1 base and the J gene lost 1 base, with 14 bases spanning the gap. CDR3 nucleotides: TGTGCCAGCAGCGTACTTCCTCGAGCCGAGAACACTGAAGCTTTCTTT. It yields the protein CASSVLPRAENTEAFF.

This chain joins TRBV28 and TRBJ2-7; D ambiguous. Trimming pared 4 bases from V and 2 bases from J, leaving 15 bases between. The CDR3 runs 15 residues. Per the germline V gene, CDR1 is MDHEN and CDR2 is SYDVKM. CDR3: CASSSPGRTAYEQYF. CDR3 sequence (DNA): TGTGCCAGCAGTTCCCCCGGCAGAACAGCCTACGAGCAGTACTTC.

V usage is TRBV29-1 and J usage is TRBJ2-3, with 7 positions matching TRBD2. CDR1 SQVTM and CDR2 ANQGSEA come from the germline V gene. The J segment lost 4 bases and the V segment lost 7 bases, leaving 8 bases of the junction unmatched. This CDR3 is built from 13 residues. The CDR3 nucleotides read TGCAGCGCCGTGAGACTAGCCGCAGATACGCAGTATTTT. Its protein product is CSAVRLAADTQYF.